A single TCR beta chain is shown here with its context. The data belong to a study of T cell changes during pregnancy in multiple sclerosis. The data were produced by immunoSEQ multiplex PCR, yet TCRdb's version contains in-frame clones alone and is incomplete. Of about 60,000 clones in the sample, 80% to 95% were seen once. Germline V CDR1 and CDR2: MNHNS, SASEGT. Trimming removed 6 bases from V and 7 bases from J, with 16 bases in between. This CDR3 comprises 15 residues. This clonotype originated in a female donor with multiple sclerosis, enrolled in a pregnancy study. The source was peripheral blood, collected in the first trimester of pregnancy. The rearrangement uses TRBV6-1 and TRBJ1-6; D is possibly TRBD1 (6 bases). The CDR3 DNA follows: TGTGCCAGCAGGGAATCAGGGGTACGGAATTCACCCCTCCACTTT. Encoded protein: CASRESGVRNSPLHF.